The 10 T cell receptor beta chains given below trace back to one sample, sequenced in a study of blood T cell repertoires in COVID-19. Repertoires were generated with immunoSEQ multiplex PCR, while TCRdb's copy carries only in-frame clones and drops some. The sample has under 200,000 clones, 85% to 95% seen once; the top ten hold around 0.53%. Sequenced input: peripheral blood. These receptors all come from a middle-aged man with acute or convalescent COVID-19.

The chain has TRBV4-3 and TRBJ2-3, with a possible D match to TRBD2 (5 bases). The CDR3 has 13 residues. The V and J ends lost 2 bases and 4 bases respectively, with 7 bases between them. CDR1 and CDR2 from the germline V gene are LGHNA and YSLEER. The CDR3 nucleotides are TGCGCCAGCAGCCAAATGGAGGCAGATACGCAGTATTTT. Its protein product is CASSQMEADTQYF.

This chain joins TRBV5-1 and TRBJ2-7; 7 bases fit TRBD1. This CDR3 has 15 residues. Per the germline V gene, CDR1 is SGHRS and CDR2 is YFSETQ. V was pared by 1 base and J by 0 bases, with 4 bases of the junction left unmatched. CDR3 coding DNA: TGCGCCAGCAGCTTGAGACAGGGAAGCTCCTACGAGCAGTACTTC. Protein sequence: CASSLRQGSSYEQYF.

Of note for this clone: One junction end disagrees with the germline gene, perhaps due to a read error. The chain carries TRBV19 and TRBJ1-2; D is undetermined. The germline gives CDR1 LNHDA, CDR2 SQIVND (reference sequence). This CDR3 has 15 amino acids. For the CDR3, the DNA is TGTGCCAGTAATATATTGGGTAACCCCAGCGGCGGCTACACCTTC. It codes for CASNILGNPSGGYTF.

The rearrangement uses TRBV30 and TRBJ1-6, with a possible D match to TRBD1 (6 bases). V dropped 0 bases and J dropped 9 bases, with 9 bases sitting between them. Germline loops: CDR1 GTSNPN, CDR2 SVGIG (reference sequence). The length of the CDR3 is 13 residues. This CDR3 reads CAWSVTGSSPLHF. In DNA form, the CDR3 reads TGTGCCTGGAGTGTAACAGGGTCTTCACCCCTCCACTTT.

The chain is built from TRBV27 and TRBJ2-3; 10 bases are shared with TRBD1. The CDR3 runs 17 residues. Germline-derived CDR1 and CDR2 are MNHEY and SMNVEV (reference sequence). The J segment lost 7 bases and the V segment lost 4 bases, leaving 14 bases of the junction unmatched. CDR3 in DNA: TGTGCCAGCAGTTCATTTCCGGGACAGGGGCTAGGAAATACGCAGTATTTT. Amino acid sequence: CASSSFPGQGLGNTQYF.

The CDR3 reads CASSQDSPAESNEQFF. In nucleotides, the CDR3 is TGCGCCAGCAGCCAAGATTCCCCGGCGGAATCCAATGAGCAGTTCTTC. The chain employs TRBV4-1 and TRBJ2-1; D gene uncertain. This CDR3 spans 16 amino acids. From germline, CDR1 is MGHRA and CDR2 YSYEKL. Trimming left V 0 bases short and J 6 bases short, with 15 bases between.

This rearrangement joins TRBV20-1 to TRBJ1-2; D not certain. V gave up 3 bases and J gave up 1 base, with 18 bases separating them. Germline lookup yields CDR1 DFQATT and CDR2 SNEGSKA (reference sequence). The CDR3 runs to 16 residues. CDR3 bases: TGCAGTGCTAGTCGGCCGGACTCATACCTTAACTATGGCTACACCTTC. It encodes CSASRPDSYLNYGYTF.

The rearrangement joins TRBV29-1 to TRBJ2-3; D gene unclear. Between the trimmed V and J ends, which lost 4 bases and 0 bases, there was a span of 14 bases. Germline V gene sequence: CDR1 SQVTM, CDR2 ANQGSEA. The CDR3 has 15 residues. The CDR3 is CSVVLAVTSTDTQYF. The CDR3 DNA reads TGCAGCGTTGTGTTAGCAGTTACTAGCACAGATACGCAGTATTTT.

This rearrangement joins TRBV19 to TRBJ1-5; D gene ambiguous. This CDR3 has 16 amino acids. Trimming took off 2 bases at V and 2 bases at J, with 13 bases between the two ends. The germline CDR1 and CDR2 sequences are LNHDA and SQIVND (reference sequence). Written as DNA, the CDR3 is TGTGCCAGTAGTATAACCGACTGGGGAGGCAATCAGCCCCAGCATTTT. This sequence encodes CASSITDWGGNQPQHF.

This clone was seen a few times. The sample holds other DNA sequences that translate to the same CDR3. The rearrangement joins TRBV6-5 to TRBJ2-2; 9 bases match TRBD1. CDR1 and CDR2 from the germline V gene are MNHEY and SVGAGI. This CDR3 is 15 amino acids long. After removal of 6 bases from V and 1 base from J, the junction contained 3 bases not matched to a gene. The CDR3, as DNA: TGTGCCAGCAGGACGGGACAGGGGAACACCGGGGAGCTGTTTTTT. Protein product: CASRTGQGNTGELFF.